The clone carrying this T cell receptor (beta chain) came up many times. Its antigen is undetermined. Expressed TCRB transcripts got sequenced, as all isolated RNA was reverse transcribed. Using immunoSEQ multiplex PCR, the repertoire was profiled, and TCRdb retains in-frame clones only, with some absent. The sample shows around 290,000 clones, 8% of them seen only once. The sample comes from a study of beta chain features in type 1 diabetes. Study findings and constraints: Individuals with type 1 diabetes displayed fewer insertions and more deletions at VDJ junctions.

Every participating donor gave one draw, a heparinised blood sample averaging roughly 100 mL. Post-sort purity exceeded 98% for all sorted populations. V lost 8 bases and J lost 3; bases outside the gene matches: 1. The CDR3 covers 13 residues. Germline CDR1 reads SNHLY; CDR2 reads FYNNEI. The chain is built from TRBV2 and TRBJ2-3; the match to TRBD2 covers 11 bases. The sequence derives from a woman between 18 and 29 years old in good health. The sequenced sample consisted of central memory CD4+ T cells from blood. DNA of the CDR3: TGTGCCAGCCTAGCGGGAGGTACAGATACGCAGTATTTT. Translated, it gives CASLAGGTDTQYF.